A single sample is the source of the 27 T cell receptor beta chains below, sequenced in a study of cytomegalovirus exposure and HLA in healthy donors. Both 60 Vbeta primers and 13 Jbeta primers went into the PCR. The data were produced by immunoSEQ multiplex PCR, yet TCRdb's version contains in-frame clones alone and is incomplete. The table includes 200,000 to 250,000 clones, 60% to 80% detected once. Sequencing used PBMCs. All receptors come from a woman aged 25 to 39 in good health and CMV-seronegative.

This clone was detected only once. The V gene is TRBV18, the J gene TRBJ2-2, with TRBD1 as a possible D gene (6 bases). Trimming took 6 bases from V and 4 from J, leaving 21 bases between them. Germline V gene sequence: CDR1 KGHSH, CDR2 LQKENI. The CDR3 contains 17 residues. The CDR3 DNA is TGTGCCAGCTCGCCCAAACAGGGCCCAACCTTCACCGGGGAGCTGTTTTTT. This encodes CASSPKQGPTFTGELFF.

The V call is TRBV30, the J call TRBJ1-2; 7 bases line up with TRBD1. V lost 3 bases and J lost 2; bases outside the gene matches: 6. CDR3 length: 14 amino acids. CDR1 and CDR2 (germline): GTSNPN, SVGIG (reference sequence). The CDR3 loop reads CAWRSVTGNYGYTF. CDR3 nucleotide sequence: TGTGCCTGGAGATCCGTGACAGGGAACTATGGCTACACCTTC.

CDR3 region: CASSTPNYGYTF. CDR3 DNA sequence: TGTGCCAGCAGTACACCGAACTATGGCTACACCTTC. The chain joins TRBV6-6 to TRBJ1-2; the D is unclear. From germline, CDR1 is MNHNY and CDR2 SVGAGI (reference sequence). Trimming removed 5 bases at V and 2 bases at J, with 6 bases between. The CDR3 has 12 amino acids.

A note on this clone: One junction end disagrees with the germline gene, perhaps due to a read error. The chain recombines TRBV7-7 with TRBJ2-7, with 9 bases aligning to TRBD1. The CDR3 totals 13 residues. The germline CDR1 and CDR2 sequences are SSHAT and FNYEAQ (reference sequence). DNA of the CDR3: TGTGCTAGCAGCTCGGACAGGGGCGAGGAGCAGTACTTC. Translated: CASSSDRGEEQYF.

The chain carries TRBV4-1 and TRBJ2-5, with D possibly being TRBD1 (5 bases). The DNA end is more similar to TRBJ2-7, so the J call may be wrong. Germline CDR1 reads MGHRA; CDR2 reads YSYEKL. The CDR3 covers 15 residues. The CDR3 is CASSQGAGRQYEQYF. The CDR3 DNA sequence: TGCGCCAGCAGCCAAGGTGCAGGGCGCCAATACGAGCAGTACTTC.

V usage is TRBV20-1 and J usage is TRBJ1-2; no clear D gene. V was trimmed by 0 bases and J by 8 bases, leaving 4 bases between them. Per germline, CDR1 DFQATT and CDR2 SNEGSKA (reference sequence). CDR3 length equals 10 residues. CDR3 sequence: CSARDRGYTF. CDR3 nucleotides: TGCAGTGCTAGAGATAGAGGCTACACCTTC.

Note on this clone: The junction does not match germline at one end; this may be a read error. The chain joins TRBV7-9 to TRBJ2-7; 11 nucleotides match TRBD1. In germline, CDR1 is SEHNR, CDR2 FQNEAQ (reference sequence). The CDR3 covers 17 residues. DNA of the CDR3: TGTGCCGGCAGCTTAGTGGGACAGGGGGTTAGGGACTACGAGCAGTACTTC. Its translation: CAGSLVGQGVRDYEQYF.

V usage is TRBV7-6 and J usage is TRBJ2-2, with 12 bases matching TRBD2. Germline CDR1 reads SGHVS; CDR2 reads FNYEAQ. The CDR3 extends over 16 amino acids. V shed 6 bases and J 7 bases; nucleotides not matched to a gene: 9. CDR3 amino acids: CASRFGLAGSSGELFF. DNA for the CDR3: TGTGCCAGCAGATTCGGACTAGCGGGATCTAGCGGGGAGCTGTTTTTT.

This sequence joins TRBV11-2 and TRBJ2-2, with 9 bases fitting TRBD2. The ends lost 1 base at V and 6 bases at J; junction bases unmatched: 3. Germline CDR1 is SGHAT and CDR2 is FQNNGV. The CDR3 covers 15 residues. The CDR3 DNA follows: TGTGCCAGCAGCTTAGCGGTAGCGGGGGCCGGGGAGCTGTTTTTT. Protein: CASSLAVAGAGELFF.

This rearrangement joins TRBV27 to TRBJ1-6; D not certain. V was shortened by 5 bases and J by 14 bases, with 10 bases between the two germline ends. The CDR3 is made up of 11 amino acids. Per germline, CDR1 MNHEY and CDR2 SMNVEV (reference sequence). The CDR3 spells CASSDRGSLHF. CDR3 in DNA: TGTGCCAGCAGTGACCGCGGGTCCCTCCACTTT.

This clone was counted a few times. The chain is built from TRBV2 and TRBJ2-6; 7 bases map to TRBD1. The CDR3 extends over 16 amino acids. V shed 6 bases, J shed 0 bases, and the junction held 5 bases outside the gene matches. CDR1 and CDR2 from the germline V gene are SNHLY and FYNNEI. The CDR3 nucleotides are TGTGCCAGCAGAGGGGGCCTTAGCTCTGGGGCCAACGTCCTGACTTTC. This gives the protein CASRGGLSSGANVLTF.

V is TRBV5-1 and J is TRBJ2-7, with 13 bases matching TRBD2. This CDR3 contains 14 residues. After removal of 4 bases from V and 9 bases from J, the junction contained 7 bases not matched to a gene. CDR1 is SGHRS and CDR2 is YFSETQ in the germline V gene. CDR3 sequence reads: CASSPGTSGTGQYF. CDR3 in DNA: TGCGCCAGCAGCCCAGGGACTAGCGGGACCGGGCAGTACTTC.

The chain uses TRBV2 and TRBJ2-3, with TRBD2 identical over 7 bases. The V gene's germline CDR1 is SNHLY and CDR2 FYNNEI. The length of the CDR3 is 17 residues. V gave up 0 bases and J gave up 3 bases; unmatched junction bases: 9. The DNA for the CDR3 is TGTGCCAGCAGTGAAGCGGGGGGGTGGGGTTTTACAGATACGCAGTATTTT. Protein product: CASSEAGGWGFTDTQYF.

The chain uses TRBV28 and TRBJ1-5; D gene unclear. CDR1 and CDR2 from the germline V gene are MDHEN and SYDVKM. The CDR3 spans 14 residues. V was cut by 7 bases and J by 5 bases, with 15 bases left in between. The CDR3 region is CASTPEGYHQPQHF. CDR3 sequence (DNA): TGTGCCAGCACCCCGGAGGGATACCATCAGCCCCAGCATTTT.

This chain's CDR3 is CASSSGGVNEQFF. The CDR3 DNA is TGTGCCAGCAGCTCCGGAGGGGTCAATGAGCAGTTCTTC. This chain uses TRBV7-3 with TRBJ2-1; D may be TRBD2 (6 bases). The CDR3 loop spans 13 amino acids. Trimming shortened V by 4 bases and J by 6 bases, and 10 bases separated the two germline ends. Germline CDR1 reads SGHTA; CDR2 reads FQGTGA.

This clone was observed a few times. CDR3 residues: CASSSTGGAFKEKLFF. The CDR3 DNA reads TGCGCCAGCAGCTCGACAGGGGGCGCGTTTAAAGAAAAACTGTTTTTT. The chain carries TRBV5-1 and TRBJ1-4; the match to TRBD1 covers 10 bases. This CDR3 comprises 16 residues. V was clipped by 3 bases and J by 8 bases; unmatched bases: 10. Germline V lookup: CDR1 SGHRS, CDR2 YFSETQ. Based on the CDR3 plus reference TRBV5-1 and TRBJ1-4, the full variable domain is KAGVTQTPRYLIKTRGQQVTLSCSPISGHRSVSWYQQTPGQGLQFLFEYFSETQRNKGNFPGRFSGRQFSNSRSEMNVSTLELGDSALYLCASSSTGGAFKEKLFFGSGTQLSVL.

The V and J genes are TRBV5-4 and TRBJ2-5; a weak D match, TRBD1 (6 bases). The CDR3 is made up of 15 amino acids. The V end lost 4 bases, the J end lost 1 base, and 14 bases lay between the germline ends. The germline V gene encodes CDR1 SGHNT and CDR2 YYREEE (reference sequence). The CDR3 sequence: CASSTKQGSQETQYF. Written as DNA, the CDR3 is TGTGCCAGCAGCACCAAACAGGGTTCCCAAGAGACCCAGTACTTC.

The CDR3 nucleotides read TGCGCCAGCAGCCTCGCCTCTAGCGGAGGCTCCTACGAGCAGTACTTC. Translating it yields CASSLASSGGSYEQYF. This chain connects TRBV5-1 to TRBJ2-7; TRBD2 matches 7 bases. The J segment lost 0 bases and the V segment lost 4 bases, leaving 10 bases of the junction unmatched. CDR1 and CDR2 (germline): SGHRS, YFSETQ. CDR3 length equals 16 residues.

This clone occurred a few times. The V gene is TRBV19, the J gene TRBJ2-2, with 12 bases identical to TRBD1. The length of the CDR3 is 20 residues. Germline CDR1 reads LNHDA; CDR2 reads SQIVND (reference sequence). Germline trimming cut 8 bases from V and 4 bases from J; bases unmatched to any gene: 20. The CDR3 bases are TGTGCCAGTTCGTTATTGGGGACAGGGGGCGGGGTACGACGCACCGGGGAGCTGTTTTTT. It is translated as CASSLLGTGGGVRRTGELFF.

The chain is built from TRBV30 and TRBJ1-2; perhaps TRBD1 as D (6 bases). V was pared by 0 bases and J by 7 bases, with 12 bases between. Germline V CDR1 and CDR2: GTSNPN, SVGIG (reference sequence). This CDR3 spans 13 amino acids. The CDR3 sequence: CAWSVQGRCGYTF. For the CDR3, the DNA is TGTGCCTGGAGTGTTCAGGGGCGTTGTGGCTACACCTTC.

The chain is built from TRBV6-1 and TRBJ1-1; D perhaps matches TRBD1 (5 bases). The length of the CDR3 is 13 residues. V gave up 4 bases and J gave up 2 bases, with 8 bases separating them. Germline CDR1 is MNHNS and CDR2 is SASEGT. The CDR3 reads CASSVRGNTEAFF. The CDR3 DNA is TGTGCCAGCAGTGTTAGGGGTAACACTGAAGCTTTCTTT.

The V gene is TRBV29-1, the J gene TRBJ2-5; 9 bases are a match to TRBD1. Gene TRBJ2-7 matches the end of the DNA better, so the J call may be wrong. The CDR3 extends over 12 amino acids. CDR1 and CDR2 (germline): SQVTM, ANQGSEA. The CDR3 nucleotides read TGCAGCGTGACGACAGGGGGCTACGAGCAGTACTTC. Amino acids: CSVTTGGYEQYF.

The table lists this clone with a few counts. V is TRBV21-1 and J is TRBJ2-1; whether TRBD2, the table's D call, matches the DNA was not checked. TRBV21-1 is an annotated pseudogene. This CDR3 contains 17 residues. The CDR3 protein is CASSTRWTSGSCDEQFF. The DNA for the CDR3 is TGTGCCAGCAGCACACGGTGGACTAGCGGGAGTTGCGATGAGCAGTTCTTC.

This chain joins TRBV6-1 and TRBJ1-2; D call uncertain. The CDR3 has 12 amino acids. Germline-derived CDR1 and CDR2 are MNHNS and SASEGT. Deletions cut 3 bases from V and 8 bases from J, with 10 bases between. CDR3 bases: TGTGCCAGCAGTGACATCGGGAGCGGCTACACCTTC. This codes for CASSDIGSGYTF.

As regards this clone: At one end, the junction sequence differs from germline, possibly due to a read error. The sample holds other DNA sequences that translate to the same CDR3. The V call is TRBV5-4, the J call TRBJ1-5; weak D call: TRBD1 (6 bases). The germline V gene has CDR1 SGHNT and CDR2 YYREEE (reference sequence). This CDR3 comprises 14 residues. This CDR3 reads CASSLGGGNQPQHF. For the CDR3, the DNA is TGTGCCAGCAGCTTGGGCGGGGGCAATCAGCCCCAACATTTT.

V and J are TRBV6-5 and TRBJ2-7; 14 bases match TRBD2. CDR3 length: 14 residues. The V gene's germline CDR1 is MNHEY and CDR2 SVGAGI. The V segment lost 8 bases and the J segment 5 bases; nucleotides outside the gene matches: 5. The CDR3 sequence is CASSGLAGVNEQYF. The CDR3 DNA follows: TGTGCCAGCTCGGGACTAGCGGGAGTCAACGAGCAGTACTTC.

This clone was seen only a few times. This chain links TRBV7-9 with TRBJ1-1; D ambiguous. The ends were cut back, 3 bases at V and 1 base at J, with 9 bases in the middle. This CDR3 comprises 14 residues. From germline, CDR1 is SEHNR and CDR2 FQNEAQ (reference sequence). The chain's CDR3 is CASSFFEANTEAFF. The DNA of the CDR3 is TGTGCCAGCAGCTTTTTCGAGGCGAACACTGAAGCTTTCTTT. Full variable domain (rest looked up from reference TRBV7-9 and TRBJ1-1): DTGVSQNPRHKITKRGQNVTFRCDPISEHNRLYWYRQTLGQGPEFLTYFQNEAQLEKSRLLSDRFSAERPKGSFSTLEIQRTEQGDSAMYLCASSFFEANTEAFFGQGTRLTVV.